This is a list of T cell receptor beta chains from one sample in a study of T cells in Graves' hyperthyroidism and ophthalmopathy. One entry per CDR3 protein, called by TCRdb with MiXCR from the multiplex PCR reads. Found here are 340,000 or so distinct CDR3 sequences, over 15% of them singletons; the top ten hold approximately 35%. Sequencing was carried out using blood. The receptors here all came from a man aged 25-45 years with Graves' hyperthyroidism. Both conserved end residues are part of each CDR3. The D gene is left open where the match is weak. Rows may omit the clone size; those that give it use once, few, many or a size class.

d_gene: -
abundance: many
v_gene: TRBV28
j_gene: TRBJ2-6
CDR3aa: CASSREEGTGANVLTF
CDR3nt: TGTGCCAGCAGTAGAGAGGAAGGAACGGGGGCCAACGTCCTGACTTTC

d_gene: -
abundance: many
v_gene: TRBV20-1
j_gene: TRBJ2-1
CDR3aa: CSASGERGDEQFF
CDR3nt: TGCAGTGCTAGTGGGGAGAGGGGCGATGAGCAGTTCTTC

d_gene: TRBD2
abundance: many
v_gene: TRBV7-9
j_gene: TRBJ2-5
CDR3aa: CASSLMASGFGETQYF
CDR3nt: TGTGCCAGCAGCTTAATGGCTAGCGGGTTTGGAGAGACCCAGTACTTC

d_gene: -
abundance: many
v_gene: TRBV30
j_gene: TRBJ2-7
CDR3aa: CAWSVIRVGEQYF
CDR3nt: TGTGCCTGGAGTGTTATCAGGGTAGGAGAGCAGTACTTC

d_gene: -
abundance: few
v_gene: TRBV4-1
j_gene: TRBJ1-5
CDR3aa: CVSSQEGSNQPQHF
CDR3nt: TGCGTCAGCAGCCAAGAGGGCAGCAATCAGCCCCAGCATTTT

d_gene: -
abundance: many
v_gene: TRBV10-3
j_gene: TRBJ2-7
CDR3aa: CAISDGTVSSYEQYF
CDR3nt: TGTGCCATCAGTGATGGGACGGTAAGCTCCTACGAGCAGTACTTC

d_gene: -
abundance: -
v_gene: TRBV7-9
j_gene: TRBJ2-2
CDR3aa: CASSFTALGPGELFF
CDR3nt: TGTGCCAGCAGCTTTACGGCCCTAGGTCCCGGGGAGCTGTTTTTT

d_gene: -
abundance: -
v_gene: TRBV24-1
j_gene: TRBJ2-7
CDR3aa: CATSDPRASYEQYF
CDR3nt: TGTGCCACCAGTGACCCGCGGGCCTCCTACGAGCAGTACTTC

d_gene: TRBD2
abundance: -
v_gene: TRBV9
j_gene: TRBJ2-7
CDR3aa: CASNLGTSGNYEQYF
CDR3nt: TGTGCCAGCAACCTAGGGACTAGCGGGAATTACGAGCAGTACTTC

d_gene: -
abundance: many
v_gene: TRBV28
j_gene: TRBJ1-2
CDR3aa: CASSSSRDTWGGYTF
CDR3nt: TGTGCCAGCAGTTCCTCACGGGACACCTGGGGGGGCTACACCTTC

d_gene: TRBD2
abundance: many
v_gene: TRBV28
j_gene: TRBJ2-1
CDR3aa: CASSSSSGRDNEQFF
CDR3nt: TGTGCCAGCAGTTCCTCTAGCGGGAGGGACAATGAGCAGTTCTTC

d_gene: TRBD1
abundance: many
v_gene: TRBV24-1
j_gene: TRBJ2-5
CDR3aa: CATTESTGSQETQYF
CDR3nt: TGTGCCACCACCGAATCGACAGGGTCCCAAGAGACCCAGTACTTC

d_gene: TRBD1
abundance: few
v_gene: TRBV12-3/TRBV12-4
j_gene: TRBJ2-5
CDR3aa: CASSPTGGIRETQYF
CDR3nt: TGTGCCAGCAGCCCGACAGGGGGGATCAGGGAGACCCAGTACTTC

d_gene: TRBD2
abundance: few
v_gene: TRBV9
j_gene: TRBJ2-3
CDR3aa: CASSVGNGRSADTQYF
CDR3nt: TGTGCCAGCAGCGTAGGCAACGGGAGGTCCGCAGATACGCAGTATTTT

d_gene: TRBD2
abundance: -
v_gene: TRBV19
j_gene: TRBJ2-1
CDR3aa: CASSIWEGDNEQFF
CDR3nt: TGTGCCAGTAGTATCTGGGAGGGAGACAATGAGCAGTTCTTC

d_gene: -
abundance: many
v_gene: TRBV7-8
j_gene: TRBJ2-1
CDR3aa: CASSLVAPRYNEQFF
CDR3nt: TGTGCCAGCAGCTTAGTAGCTCCTCGCTACAATGAGCAGTTCTTC

d_gene: -
abundance: many
v_gene: TRBV30
j_gene: TRBJ1-1
CDR3aa: CAWSAMDNTEAFF
CDR3nt: TGTGCCTGGAGTGCGATGGATAACACTGAAGCTTTCTTT

d_gene: -
abundance: few
v_gene: TRBV19
j_gene: TRBJ2-3
CDR3aa: CASSGVWGDTQYF
CDR3nt: TGTGCCAGTAGCGGGGTTTGGGGCGATACGCAGTATTTT

d_gene: TRBD1
abundance: many
v_gene: TRBV5-1
j_gene: TRBJ1-5
CDR3aa: CASSLGTGGNNQPQHF
CDR3nt: TGCGCCAGCAGCTTGGGGACAGGGGGTAACAATCAGCCCCAGCATTTT

d_gene: -
abundance: few
v_gene: TRBV5-1
j_gene: TRBJ1-2
CDR3aa: CASSLLTGRFGYTF
CDR3nt: TGCGCCAGCAGCTTGCTCACGGGGCGGTTTGGCTACACCTTC

d_gene: -
abundance: -
v_gene: TRBV10-3
j_gene: TRBJ2-1
CDR3aa: CAISESEAEQFF
CDR3nt: TGTGCCATCAGTGAGTCAGAGGCTGAGCAGTTCTTC

d_gene: -
abundance: few
v_gene: TRBV9
j_gene: TRBJ1-1
CDR3aa: CASSATGSRDTEAFF
CDR3nt: TGTGCCAGCAGCGCCACAGGATCTCGGGACACTGAAGCTTTCTTT

d_gene: -
abundance: many
v_gene: TRBV12-3/TRBV12-4
j_gene: TRBJ1-6
CDR3aa: CASSTLGSPLHF
CDR3nt: TGTGCCAGCAGTACTCTGGGGTCACCCCTCCACTTT

d_gene: TRBD2
abundance: many
v_gene: TRBV20-1
j_gene: TRBJ2-1
CDR3aa: CSAKTGTSGYNEQFF
CDR3nt: TGCAGTGCAAAGACCGGGACTAGCGGGTACAATGAGCAGTTCTTC

d_gene: -
abundance: few
v_gene: TRBV20-1
j_gene: TRBJ2-3
CDR3aa: CSAAGRDTQYF
CDR3nt: TGCAGTGCGGCGGGGAGAGATACGCAGTATTTT

d_gene: TRBD2
abundance: many
v_gene: TRBV7-2
j_gene: TRBJ2-5
CDR3aa: CASSPLAGGPETQYF
CDR3nt: TGTGCCAGCAGCCCCCTCGCGGGAGGGCCCGAGACCCAGTACTTC

d_gene: TRBD2
abundance: few
v_gene: TRBV20-1
j_gene: TRBJ2-1
CDR3aa: CSARDSGSGGSYNEQFF
CDR3nt: TGCAGTGCTAGGGATAGCGGGAGTGGTGGCTCCTACAATGAGCAGTTCTTC